This T cell receptor beta chain was identified in a study of T cell responses to AZD1222 COVID-19 vaccine. Comment on this clone: Its specificity is not known.

Study outcomes and limitations: CD4 TCRs covered the whole spike, strongest at regions 160-218 and 743-854. A mostly white British donor set with more females was recruited, and clonal diversity was possibly underestimated. Spike-specific TCR breadth and depth were elevated following two AZD1222 doses. Reportedly, close to half of spike-specific TCRs are directed against unmutated variant regions.

With 4 bases removed from V and 7 bases from J, the gap between germline ends came to 11 bases. CDR3 length: 14 residues. The germline V gene has CDR1 MNHEY and CDR2 SVGEGT. Method: immunoSEQ multiplex PCR; TCRdb's copy keeps in-frame clones and lacks some. The table includes some 190,000 clones, around nine tenths detected once. The clonotype was recovered from an adult who received the AZD1222 COVID-19 vaccine. The sample was peripheral blood, taken 28 days after the second AZD1222 dose. The chain employs TRBV6-2 or TRBV6-3 and TRBJ1-6; possibly TRBD1 for D (5 bases). The CDR3 DNA sequence: TGTGCCAGCAGTTTCGGGGGGTTCAATTCACCCCTCCACTTT. Encoded protein: CASSFGGFNSPLHF.